One T cell receptor beta chain is described in this entry. The antigen remains undetermined. Other DNA sequences of this sample code for an identical CDR3. Patients in the study, people with chemo-refractory metastatic non-small-cell lung cancer, received focal radiation plus ipilimumab CTLA-4 blockade. TCRdb's table, derived via immunoSEQ multiplex PCR, lists solely in-frame clones and lacks some. The repertoire has 13,000 or so clones, approximately 79% of them found once; the top ten carry about 29%. V lost 6 bases and J lost 0, with 15 bases in between. Germline V CDR1 and CDR2: MGHDK, SYGVNS. The CDR3 is 17 amino acids. This sample was included in a study of radiotherapy plus CTLA-4 blockade in lung cancer. The study's findings and limits: Best predicting response, reportedly, were early blood T cell clone dynamics, with interferon-beta. Peripheral blood showed expansion of tumor-derived TCR clones after radiotherapy and ipilimumab.

The sequenced sample was peripheral blood, obtained from a patient treated with radiotherapy plus ipilimumab. The chain carries TRBV25-1 and TRBJ2-6; D unresolved. This clonotype was sampled from a human donor with non-small cell lung cancer that progressed on radiotherapy plus ipilimumab. The DNA of the CDR3 is TGTGCCAGCAGCTTCGATGGTCCGCACTCTGGGGCCAACGTCCTGACTTTC. This translates into CASSFDGPHSGANVLTF.